Below, 18 T cell receptor beta chains from the same sample are listed, as sequenced in a study of shared clonotypes between healthy human individuals. The naive CD8 subset, CD45RO-negative cells positively selected for CCR7, excluded terminally differentiated effector memory CD45RA+ cells. Assay used: immunoSEQ multiplex PCR; TCRdb lists only in-frame clones, some missing. This table has about 700,000 clones, roughly 94% appearing once. The material sequenced was naive CD8+ T cells sorted from blood. The receptor source for this set is a man aged 25 to 40 in good health.

The chain employs TRBV21-1 and TRBJ2-7. TRBV21-1 is an annotated pseudogene. The CDR3 loop spans 15 amino acids. This CDR3 is CASSKATWCKVEQYF. Written as DNA, the CDR3 is TGTGCCAGCAGCAAAGCGACGTGGTGTAAGGTCGAGCAGTACTTC.

The gene calls are TRBV13 and TRBJ2-1; D might be TRBD2 (7 bases). Germline CDR1 reads PRHDT; CDR2 reads FYEKMQ (reference sequence). V dropped 1 base and J dropped 6 bases, with 10 bases sitting between them. This CDR3 spans 14 amino acids. The CDR3 DNA sequence: TGTGCCAGCAGCTTAGAGGGAGGGGGCAATGAGCAGTTCTTC. Its translation: CASSLEGGGNEQFF.

V is TRBV30 and J is TRBJ1-4, with 11 bases fitting TRBD1. Trimming removed 2 bases from V and 6 bases from J; junction bases left unmatched: 2. CDR1 is GTSNPN and CDR2 is SVGIG in the germline V gene (reference sequence). The CDR3 has 14 amino acids. The CDR3 reads CAWSWGQGDEKLFF. The CDR3 nucleotides are TGTGCCTGGAGTTGGGGACAGGGGGATGAAAAACTGTTTTTT.

The V call is TRBV28, the J call TRBJ1-5; D is undetermined. The CDR3 is made up of 14 amino acids. Germline V gene lookup returns CDR1 MDHEN and CDR2 SYDVKM. V lost 6 bases to trimming and J lost 1 base, with 10 bases between them. The CDR3 spells CASSALGSNQPQHF. The CDR3 DNA reads TGTGCCAGCAGCGCATTGGGGAGCAATCAGCCCCAGCATTTT.

The rearrangement uses TRBV19 and TRBJ2-7; D is unresolved. Between the trimmed V and J ends, which lost 3 bases and 2 bases, there was a span of 11 bases. CDR1 is LNHDA, CDR2 SQIVND, per germline (reference sequence). This CDR3 contains 14 residues. DNA of the CDR3: TGTGCCAGTAGTATTTACGCTAAAACCTACGAGCAGTACTTC. Translation gives CASSIYAKTYEQYF.

The chain links TRBV7-9 to TRBJ2-3; 8 bases are shared with TRBD1. The germline V gene encodes CDR1 SEHNR and CDR2 FQNEAQ (reference sequence). The V segment lost 5 bases and the J segment 1 base; nucleotides outside the gene matches: 5. The CDR3 length is 15 residues. The CDR3 reads CASSQTGDGTDTQYF. As DNA, the CDR3 is TGTGCCAGCAGCCAGACAGGGGACGGCACAGATACGCAGTATTTT. Looking up the rest from reference TRBV7-9 and TRBJ2-3 gives the full variable domain: DTGVSQNPRHKITKRGQNVTFRCDPISEHNRLYWYRQTLGQGPEFLTYFQNEAQLEKSRLLSDRFSAERPKGSFSTLEIQRTEQGDSAMYLCASSQTGDGTDTQYFGPGTRLTVL.

Only one count was recorded for this clone. The genes are TRBV27 and TRBJ2-3; D is undetermined. The CDR3 loop spans 15 amino acids. V was trimmed by 3 bases and J by 2 bases, leaving 12 bases between them. CDR1 is MNHEY and CDR2 is SMNVEV in the germline V gene (reference sequence). CDR3 in DNA: TGTGCCAGCAGTTTGGCGGCCCGGACCACAGATACGCAGTATTTT. Translation gives CASSLAARTTDTQYF.

This chain links TRBV27 with TRBJ2-1; D unresolved. The CDR3 has 12 amino acids. Germline values: CDR1 MNHEY, CDR2 SMNVEV (reference sequence). Trimming left V 4 bases short and J 12 bases short, with 13 bases between. CDR3 nucleotides: TGTGCCAGCAGTTCCATGCCCCACGGGCAGTTCTTC. Translating gives CASSSMPHGQFF.

This clone was detected a few times. The chain uses TRBV7-2 and TRBJ1-1, with 9 nucleotides matching TRBD1. The germline CDR1 and CDR2 sequences are SGHTA and FQGNSA. V gave up 2 bases and J gave up 3 bases; unmatched junction bases: 4. The CDR3 sequence is 15 residues long. The CDR3 coding sequence is TGTGCCAGCAGCTTAACGGGACAGGGTTACACTGAAGCTTTCTTT. This sequence encodes CASSLTGQGYTEAFF.

The sample holds one count of this clone. J is TRBJ2-1 and V is TRBV7-6; D call uncertain. This CDR3 comprises 13 residues. Germline V gene sequence: CDR1 SGHVS, CDR2 FNYEAQ. V shed 1 base and J shed 4 bases, with 5 bases lying between them. The CDR3 bases are TGTGCCAGCAGCTTAGACAGATACAATGAGCAGTTCTTC. Protein sequence: CASSLDRYNEQFF. The variable domain in full, completed from reference TRBV7-6 and TRBJ2-1, reads GAGVSQSPRYKVTKRGQDVALRCDPISGHVSLYWYRQALGQGPEFLTYFNYEAQQDKSGLPNDRFSAERPEGSISTLTIQRTEQRDSAMYRCASSLDRYNEQFFGPGTRLTVL.

This chain joins TRBV6-6 and TRBJ2-6; D is possibly TRBD1 (6 bases). Germline V gene data show CDR1 as MNHNY and CDR2 as SVGAGI (reference sequence). V was clipped by 7 bases and J by 4 bases, with 8 bases between them. This CDR3 spans 13 amino acids. CDR3 DNA: TGTGCCAGCATCGGACAGGGGGCCAACGTCCTGACTTTC. Translating it yields CASIGQGANVLTF.

The CDR3 coding sequence is TGCGCCAGCAGTGAGACAGGGTTTACAGACGAGCAGTACTTC. Its translation is CASSETGFTDEQYF. The chain carries TRBV10-2 and TRBJ2-7; D might be TRBD1 (6 bases). This CDR3 has 14 amino acids. The germline CDR1 and CDR2 sequences are WSHSY and SAAADI. Trimming shortened V by 2 bases and J by 5 bases, and 13 bases separated the two germline ends.

The rearrangement links TRBV5-4 to TRBJ2-4, with TRBD2 matching over 14 bases. Germline V lookup: CDR1 SGHNT, CDR2 YYREEE (reference sequence). The CDR3 contains 17 residues. The V gene end was trimmed by 0 bases and the J gene end by 9 bases; junction bases not matched to a gene: 8. CDR3 sequence (DNA): TGTGCCAGCAGCTTGGCTCCGGGACTAGCGGGAGATCGCATTCAGTACTTC. Protein product: CASSLAPGLAGDRIQYF.

Of note for this clone: Other DNA sequences in this sample translate to the same CDR3. The gene calls are TRBV27 and TRBJ2-7; D unclear. The CDR3 spans 13 residues. Per germline, CDR1 MNHEY and CDR2 SMNVEV (reference sequence). Trimming cost V 3 bases and J 2 bases, with 8 bases left between them. The chain's CDR3 is CASSFSGTYEQYF. The DNA of the CDR3 is TGTGCCAGCAGTTTTTCTGGGACCTACGAGCAGTACTTC.

This sequence joins TRBV4-3 and TRBJ2-1; no reliable D call. V was trimmed by 3 bases and J by 6 bases, leaving 15 bases between them. This CDR3 region has 15 residues. Germline assignment: CDR1 LGHNA and CDR2 YSLEER. The CDR3 sequence is CASSQGWAEPNEQFF. The CDR3 bases are TGCGCCAGCAGCCAGGGCTGGGCAGAGCCCAATGAGCAGTTCTTC.

The chain employs TRBV7-9 and TRBJ1-1; 7 bases agree with TRBD1. J gave up 0 bases and V 6 bases, and 16 bases lay outside the gene matches. Per germline, CDR1 SEHNR and CDR2 FQNEAQ (reference sequence). The CDR3 totals 18 residues. This CDR3 reads CASSPNTPGTEMNTEAFF. The CDR3 region has the DNA TGTGCCAGCAGTCCAAACACCCCCGGGACAGAGATGAACACTGAAGCTTTCTTT.

The V gene is TRBV7-9, the J gene TRBJ2-1; the D is unclear. Trimming removed 1 base at V and 5 bases at J, with 6 bases between. Germline V gene sequence: CDR1 SEHNR, CDR2 FQNEAQ (reference sequence). The CDR3 length is 13 residues. CDR3 DNA sequence: TGTGCCAGCAGCTTAGTCCCGCACAATGAGCAGTTCTTC. This gives the protein CASSLVPHNEQFF.

The V call is TRBV5-1, the J call TRBJ2-2; TRBD2 matches 8 bases. Looked up from germline, CDR1 is SGHRS and CDR2 is YFSETQ. V dropped 1 base and J dropped 5; count of bases not matched to a gene: 10. The CDR3 is 17 residues long. This CDR3 is CASSLSLREALTGELFF. Written as DNA, the CDR3 is TGCGCCAGCAGCTTGAGTTTGCGGGAGGCCCTGACCGGGGAGCTGTTTTTT.